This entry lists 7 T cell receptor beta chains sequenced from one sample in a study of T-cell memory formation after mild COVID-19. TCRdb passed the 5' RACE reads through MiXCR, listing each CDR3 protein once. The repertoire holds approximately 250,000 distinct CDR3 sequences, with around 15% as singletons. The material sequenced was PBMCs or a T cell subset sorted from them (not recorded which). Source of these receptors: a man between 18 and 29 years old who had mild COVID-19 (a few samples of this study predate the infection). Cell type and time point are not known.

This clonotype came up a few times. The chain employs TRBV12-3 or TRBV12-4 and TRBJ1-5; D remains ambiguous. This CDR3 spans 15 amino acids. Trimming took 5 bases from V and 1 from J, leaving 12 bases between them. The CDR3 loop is CASSRTDASNQPQHF. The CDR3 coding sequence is TGTGCCAGCAGTCGGACGGATGCGAGCAATCAGCCCCAGCATTTT.

CDR3 in DNA: TGTGCCAGCAGCCCCACCGGGCCTCTCGACCATGAGCAGTTCTTC. Protein sequence: CASSPTGPLDHEQFF. The genes are TRBV7-3 and TRBJ2-1, with D hard to call. The ends were cut back, 5 bases at V and 8 bases at J, with 19 bases in the middle. The germline CDR1 and CDR2 sequences are SGHTA and FQGTGA. The CDR3 runs 15 residues.

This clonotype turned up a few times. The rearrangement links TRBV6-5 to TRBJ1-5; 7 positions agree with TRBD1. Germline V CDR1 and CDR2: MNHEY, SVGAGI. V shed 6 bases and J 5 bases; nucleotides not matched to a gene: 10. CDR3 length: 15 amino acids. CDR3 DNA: TGTGCCAGCAGGAGAAGGGGGCGGGGTGATCAGCCCCAGCATTTT. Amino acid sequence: CASRRRGRGDQPQHF.

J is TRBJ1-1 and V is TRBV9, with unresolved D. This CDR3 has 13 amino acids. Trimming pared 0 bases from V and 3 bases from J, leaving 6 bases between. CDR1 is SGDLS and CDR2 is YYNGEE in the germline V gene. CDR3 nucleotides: TGTGCCAGCAGCGTAGACGCGTACACTGAAGCTTTCTTT. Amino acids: CASSVDAYTEAFF.

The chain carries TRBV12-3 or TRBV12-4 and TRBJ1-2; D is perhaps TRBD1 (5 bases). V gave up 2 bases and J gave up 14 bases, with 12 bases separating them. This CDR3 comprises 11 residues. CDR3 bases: TGTGCCAGCAGTTTAAGGGGCCCACAGACCTTC. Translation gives CASSLRGPQTF.

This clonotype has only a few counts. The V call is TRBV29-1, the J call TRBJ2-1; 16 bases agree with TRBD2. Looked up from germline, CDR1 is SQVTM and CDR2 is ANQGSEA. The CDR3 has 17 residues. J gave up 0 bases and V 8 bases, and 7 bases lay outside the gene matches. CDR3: CSSAGTSGRASYNEQFF. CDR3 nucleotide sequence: TGCAGCAGCGCCGGGACTAGCGGGAGGGCCTCCTACAATGAGCAGTTCTTC.

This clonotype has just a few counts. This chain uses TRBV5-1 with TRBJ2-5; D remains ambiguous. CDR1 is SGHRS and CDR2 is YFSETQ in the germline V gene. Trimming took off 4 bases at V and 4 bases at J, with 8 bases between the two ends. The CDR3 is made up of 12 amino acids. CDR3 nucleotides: TGCGCCAGCAGCGTGGGTCGAGAGACCCAGTACTTC. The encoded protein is CASSVGRETQYF.